The present T cell receptor beta chain was sequenced within a study of T-cell reconstitution after alpha-beta-depleted transplantation in children. In its sample, this clonotype was seen many times. This sample's TCRbeta library carried unique molecular identifier barcodes. TCRdb analysed the PCR reads with MiXCR anew, one entry per CDR3 protein. The sample records some 400,000 distinct CDR3 sequences, around 21% being singletons. The CDR3 sequence is 14 residues long. The germline gives CDR1 SNHLY, CDR2 FYNNEI. The trim removed 4 bases at V and 9 bases at J, leaving 6 bases unmatched. The sample in question was PBMCs from the stem cell graft donor, obtained from the stem cell graft. The rearrangement links TRBV2 to TRBJ2-1, with 10 bases matching TRBD2. This sequence was found in a human donor who donated a stem cell graft to a child with acute myeloid leukemia. This CDR3 reads CASSAGLALGEQFF. The CDR3 DNA reads TGTGCCAGCAGTGCGGGACTAGCGTTGGGTGAGCAGTTCTTC.